Listed below are T cell receptor beta chains from one sample, sequenced in a study of blood T cell repertoires in COVID-19. TCRdb's table, derived via immunoSEQ multiplex PCR, lists solely in-frame clones and lacks some. The sample lists around 230,000 clones, 86% occurring once. The specimen sequenced was peripheral blood. All receptors come from a young man who had recovered from COVID-19. The CDR3 runs from the conserved cysteine through the conserved F or W. A D gene is named only where the DNA matches it firmly. Expanded clones are given a class, and other clones once, few, many or no size at all.

>TRBD2|NA|TRBJ2-2|TRBV13
TGTGCCAGCAGCTTAGTACTAGCGGGCACCGGGGAGCTGTTTTTT
CASSLVLAGTGELFF
>TRBD1|NA|TRBJ1-1|TRBV6-5
TGTGCCAGTCGAGACAGGGGGAACACTGAAGCTTTCTTT
CASRDRGNTEAFF
>TRBD1|NA|TRBJ2-6|TRBV20-1
TGCAGTGCCAGTGGACAGGGCCTCTCTGGGGCCAACGTCCTGACTTTC
CSASGQGLSGANVLTF
>NA|NA|TRBJ2-3|TRBV30
TGTGCCTGGAGTGTAGAGGCAGATACGCAGTATTTT
CAWSVEADTQYF
>TRBD2|NA|TRBJ2-5|TRBV4-2
TGTGCCAGCAGCCAAGGGACTAGACAGCCCCAAGAGACCCAGTACTTC
CASSQGTRQPQETQYF
>NA|NA|TRBJ1-1|TRBV5-4
TGTGCCAGCAGCTTGCGGGGGGTATTGAACACTGAAGCTTTCTTT
CASSLRGVLNTEAFF
>NA|once|TRBJ2-7|TRBV5-6
TGTGCCAGCAGCTTGGGCGCCTACGAGCAGTACTTC
CASSLGAYEQYF
>NA|few|TRBJ2-7|TRBV6-6
TGTGCCAGCACCAAGGACAGAACCTACGAGCAGTACTTC
CASTKDRTYEQYF
>NA|NA|TRBJ2-1|TRBV11-2
TGTGCCAGCAGCTTAGGACAGCCCTACTACAATGAGCAGTTCTTC
CASSLGQPYYNEQFF
>NA|NA|TRBJ1-3|TRBV11-2
TGTGCCAGCAGCTTGACTGGGAGCTCTGGAAACACCATATATTTT
CASSLTGSSGNTIYF
>NA|NA|TRBJ1-1|TRBV3-1/TRBV3-2
TGTGCCAGCAGCCAAGCGACAGGACGGGTAGCTTTCTTT
CASSQATGRVAFF
>NA|NA|TRBJ1-3|TRBV24-1
TGTGCCACCAGTGGAGATGGAAACACCATATATTTT
CATSGDGNTIYF
>NA|NA|TRBJ2-5|TRBV7-2
TGTGCCAGCAGCTTAGGGCCCGCGGCGGTCAAGACCCAGTACTTC
CASSLGPAAVKTQYF
>NA|NA|TRBJ2-4|TRBV5-4
TGTGCCAGCAGCTTGAGCCAGGGGAAAAACATTCAGTACTTC
CASSLSQGKNIQYF
>NA|NA|TRBJ1-1|TRBV5-1
TGCGCCAGCAGACCTGGACAGTCCAACACTGAAGCTTTCTTT
CASRPGQSNTEAFF
>NA|NA|TRBJ1-4|TRBV19
TGTGCCAGTAGTGTACGGACAGCAACTAATGAAAAACTGTTTTTT
CASSVRTATNEKLFF
>TRBD1|NA|TRBJ2-7|TRBV3-1/TRBV3-2
TGTGCCAGCAGTCGGCTAGGGGGGACAGGGACCTACGAGCAGTACTTC
CASSRLGGTGTYEQYF
>NA|NA|TRBJ1-3|TRBV9
TGTGCCAGCAGCGTAGTACAGCCGTTATCTGGAAACACCATATATTTT
CASSVVQPLSGNTIYF
>NA|NA|TRBJ1-1|TRBV5-1
TGCGCCAGCAGCCCCGGCCAAACACAGGTGGTGAACACTGAAGCTTTCTTT
CASSPGQTQVVNTEAFF
>NA|NA|TRBJ2-7|TRBV4-3
TGCGCCAGCAGCCAAGGAGGTTTCGACTACGAGCAGTACTTC
CASSQGGFDYEQYF
>TRBD1|NA|TRBJ1-6|TRBV7-2
TGTGCCAGCAGCTTAGAGGGACAGCAGAATTCACCCCTCCACTTT
CASSLEGQQNSPLHF
>TRBD1|NA|TRBJ2-1|TRBV9
TGTGCCAGCAGCGATCGGACAGGGAGTGCCGAGCAGTTCTTC
CASSDRTGSAEQFF
>NA|NA|TRBJ1-5|TRBV19
TGTGCCAGTAGTATAGGACAGGCTGGCAATCAGCCCCAGCATTTT
CASSIGQAGNQPQHF
>TRBD1|NA|TRBJ1-5|TRBV6-6
TGTGCCAGCAGTACCCAATGGGACAGGGGCAATCAGCCCCAGCATTTT
CASSTQWDRGNQPQHF
>TRBD1|NA|TRBJ1-2|TRBV6-5
TGTGCCACCAACCCGACAGGGGCTAACTATGGCTACACCTTC
CATNPTGANYGYTF
>NA|NA|TRBJ1-2|TRBV12-3/TRBV12-4
TGTGCCAGCTATAATCCCGGGAGGTATGGCTACACCTTC
CASYNPGRYGYTF
>TRBD2|NA|TRBJ2-1|TRBV4-2
TGTGCCAGCAGAAACGTAGCGGGGGTCAATGAGCAGTTCTTC
CASRNVAGVNEQFF
>NA|few|TRBJ1-1|TRBV6-2/TRBV6-3
TGTGCCAGCAGTTACTTACGGGGGTCTGAAGCTTTCTTT
CASSYLRGSEAFF
>NA|NA|TRBJ2-3|TRBV27
TGTGCCAGCTCCCGGATAGCGCCTAGCACAGATACGCAGTATTTT
CASSRIAPSTDTQYF
>NA|NA|TRBJ2-1|TRBV4-2
TGTGCCAGCAGCCAAGATCCCGGGGGCTCCTACAATGAGCAGTTCTTC
CASSQDPGGSYNEQFF
>NA|NA|TRBJ2-1|TRBV6-5
TGTGCCAGCAGGGTCGGCTACAATGAGCAGTTCTTC
CASRVGYNEQFF
>NA|NA|TRBJ2-7|TRBV6-1
TGTGCCAGCAGTGAAGTTTATACAGGGCCCTACGAGCAGTACTTC
CASSEVYTGPYEQYF
>NA|few|TRBJ1-2|TRBV28
TGTGCCAGCAGTGGGGCCTTCGACTATGGCTACACCTTC
CASSGAFDYGYTF
>NA|NA|TRBJ2-7|TRBV7-2
TGTGCCAGCAGCTTAAATCTCTACGAGCAGTACTTC
CASSLNLYEQYF
>NA|NA|TRBJ2-7|TRBV12-5
TGTGCTAGTGGTTTCGGGGGATGGGGCTCCTACGAGCAGTACTTC
CASGFGGWGSYEQYF
>NA|NA|TRBJ2-3|TRBV10-1
TGCGCCAGCAGTGCGGGTTCCCACACAGATACGCAGTATTTT
CASSAGSHTDTQYF
>NA|NA|TRBJ2-2|TRBV9
TGTGCCAGCAGCCTCTTCAGTGCCGGGGAGCTGTTTTTT
CASSLFSAGELFF
>NA|NA|TRBJ1-1|TRBV12-3/TRBV12-4
TGTGCCAGCAGTCGATACTTTGAAGCTTTCTTT
CASSRYFEAFF
>NA|NA|TRBJ1-4|TRBV7-2
TGTGCCAGCAGCCAACAGGGCCGGCTTAATGAAAAACTGTTTTTT
CASSQQGRLNEKLFF
>TRBD2|NA|TRBJ2-5|TRBV5-1
TGCGCCAGCAGCTCTCTGGCTAGCGGGGGACTCCAAGAGACCCAGTACTTC
CASSSLASGGLQETQYF
>NA|NA|TRBJ1-2|TRBV27
TGTGCCAGCAGTTTATATGGGGGGGCAATGCACTATGGCTACACCTTC
CASSLYGGAMHYGYTF
>NA|once|TRBJ2-7|TRBV29-1
TGCAGCCTCGCAAGAGGGAGTAGTTACGAGCAGTACTTC
CSLARGSSYEQYF
>TRBD1|NA|TRBJ1-6|TRBV25-1
TGTGCCAGCAGTGAACAACGGACAGGGGTGGCGAATTCACCCCTCCACTTT
CASSEQRTGVANSPLHF
>NA|NA|TRBJ1-2|TRBV7-6
TGTGCCAGCAGCTTATATGAACTGCATGGCTACACCTTC
CASSLYELHGYTF
>NA|NA|TRBJ1-2|TRBV19
TGTGCCAGTAGTCTGGGAGGGATCTATGGCTACACCTTC
CASSLGGIYGYTF
>NA|once|TRBJ2-7|TRBV27
TGTGCCAGCAGTTCCCCGCCGACCGGGGGAGAGCAGTACTTC
CASSSPPTGGEQYF
>NA|NA|TRBJ2-5|TRBV30
TGTGCCTGGAGTGTAGAACCTCGCGGGGCGGGGACCCAGTACTTC
CAWSVEPRGAGTQYF
>TRBD1|few|TRBJ2-7|TRBV11-2
TGTGCCAGCAGCTCGGACAGGGTCTCCTACGAGCAGTACTTC
CASSSDRVSYEQYF
>TRBD1|NA|TRBJ1-2|TRBV28
TGTGCCAGCAGCTCAGGACAGGGTGGCTATGGCTACACCTTC
CASSSGQGGYGYTF
>NA|once|TRBJ2-1|TRBV20-1
TGCAGTGCTAGTACGGGGAGGACCAATGAGCAGTTCTTC
CSASTGRTNEQFF
>TRBD1|NA|TRBJ1-2|TRBV3-1/TRBV3-2
TGTGCCACGTCTCCGGGACAGGGGAATATATACTATGGCTACACCTTC
CATSPGQGNIYYGYTF
>NA|NA|TRBJ2-5|TRBV30
TGTGCCTGGGAAAGGGGTAGGGGGCAAGAGACCCAGTACTTC
CAWERGRGQETQYF
>TRBD2|NA|TRBJ2-1|TRBV30
TGTGCCTGGAAAGGAGGACTAGCGAGCAATGAGCAGTTCTTC
CAWKGGLASNEQFF